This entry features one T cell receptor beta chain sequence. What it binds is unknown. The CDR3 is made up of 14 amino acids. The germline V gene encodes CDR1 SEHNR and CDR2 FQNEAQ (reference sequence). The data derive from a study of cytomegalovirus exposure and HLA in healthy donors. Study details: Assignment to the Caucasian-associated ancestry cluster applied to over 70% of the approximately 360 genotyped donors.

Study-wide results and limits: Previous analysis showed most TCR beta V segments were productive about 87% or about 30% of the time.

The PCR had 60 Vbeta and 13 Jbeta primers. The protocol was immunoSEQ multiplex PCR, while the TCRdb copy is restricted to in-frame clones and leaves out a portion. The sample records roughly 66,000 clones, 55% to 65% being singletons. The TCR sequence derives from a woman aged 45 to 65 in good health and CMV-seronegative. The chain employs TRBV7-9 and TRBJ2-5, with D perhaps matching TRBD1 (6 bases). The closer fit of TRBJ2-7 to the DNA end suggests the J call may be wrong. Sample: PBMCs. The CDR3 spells CASSLYSGEYEQYF. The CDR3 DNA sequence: TGTGCCAGCAGCCTTTATTCAGGGGAATACGAGCAGTACTTC.